A selection of T cell receptor beta chains follows, all from one sample in a study of cytomegalovirus exposure and HLA in healthy donors. This table comes from immunoSEQ multiplex PCR, and its TCRdb copy is limited to in-frame clones, with some not included. The sample lists approximately 110,000 clones, 60% to 85% seen once, with about 5.3% in the top ten. Sequenced material: PBMCs. These receptors were taken from a male donor in good health and CMV-seronegative. CDR3s include the opening cysteine and the closing phenylalanine or tryptophan. D genes are given only for firm matches. The size field is filled for only some rows; it gives once, few, many or a size class.

D gene,V gene,CDR3 length,J gene,clone size,CDR3 protein,CDR3 DNA
TRBD1,TRBV7-2,15,TRBJ1-2,once,CASSSQTGGTYGYTF,TGTGCCAGCAGCTCGCAGACAGGGGGGACGTATGGCTACACCTTC
-,TRBV18,18,TRBJ1-3,-,CASSPPLRLTGDRNTIYF,TGTGCCAGCTCACCACCACTCCGACTGACGGGGGATAGAAACACCATATATTTT
TRBD2,TRBV6-6,14,TRBJ2-7,-,CASSYDSGRVEQYF,TGTGCCAGCAGTTACGATAGCGGGAGGGTCGAGCAGTACTTC
TRBD1,TRBV7-9,15,TRBJ2-1,-,CASSLGTGGQYEQFF,TGTGCCAGCAGCTTAGGTACAGGGGGGCAATACGAGCAGTTCTTC
TRBD1,TRBV11-3,20,TRBJ1-1,-,CASSYRDSAGYWGVNTEAFF,TGTGCCAGCAGCTACCGGGACAGTGCGGGGTATTGGGGAGTGAACACTGAAGCTTTCTTT
-,TRBV30,12,TRBJ2-7,-,CAWSRVPYEQYF,TGTGCCTGGAGTCGGGTCCCCTACGAGCAGTACTTC
-,TRBV25-1,14,TRBJ2-5,-,CASSEWGAQETQYF,TGTGCCAGCAGTGAATGGGGCGCCCAAGAGACCCAGTACTTC
-,TRBV6-1,13,TRBJ2-7,once,CASSRTVAYEQYF,TGTGCCAGCAGTCGGACAGTAGCCTACGAGCAGTACTTC
-,TRBV19,15,TRBJ2-7,-,CASSTRKDSPYEQYF,TGTGCCAGTAGTACCAGAAAGGACAGTCCCTACGAGCAGTACTTC
TRBD2,TRBV7-9,15,TRBJ2-1,few,CASSSGTSGIHEQFF,TGTGCCAGCAGCTCCGGGACTAGCGGGATACATGAGCAGTTCTTC
-,TRBV5-6,13,TRBJ2-5,once,CASSFEYQETQYF,TGTGCCAGCAGCTTTGAGTACCAAGAGACCCAGTACTTC
-,TRBV5-1,15,TRBJ1-4,-,CASSFIGIEGEKLFF,TGCGCCAGCAGCTTCATTGGGATAGAGGGTGAAAAACTGTTTTTT
TRBD2,TRBV25-1,18,TRBJ2-3,-,CASSEYEGREGNTDTQYF,TGTGCCAGCAGTGAATATGAAGGGCGGGAGGGAAACACAGATACGCAGTATTTT
-,TRBV5-5,16,TRBJ2-1,-,CASSLVLAHPPNEQFF,TGTGCCAGCAGCTTGGTTCTAGCTCACCCCCCGAATGAGCAGTTCTTC
TRBD1,TRBV2,12,TRBJ1-2,-,CASSGTGGRYTF,TGTGCCAGCAGTGGTACAGGGGGCCGCTACACCTTC
-,TRBV28,14,TRBJ2-7,-,CASRGGGFAYEQYF,TGTGCCAGCAGGGGAGGGGGTTTCGCCTACGAGCAGTACTTC
-,TRBV27,13,TRBJ2-7,-,CASSAGLYYEQYF,TGTGCCAGCAGCGCGGGTTTATACTACGAGCAGTACTTC
TRBD2,TRBV5-6,17,TRBJ2-7,-,CASSQPFGGRVSHEQYF,TGTGCCAGCAGCCAACCGTTCGGCGGGAGGGTCTCTCACGAGCAGTACTTC
-,TRBV19,14,TRBJ2-1,-,CASSIGREVDEQFF,TGTGCCAGTAGTATCGGCAGGGAAGTAGATGAGCAGTTCTTC
-,TRBV28,16,TRBJ1-2,-,CASSLVTQGLGYGYTF,TGTGCCAGCAGTCTGGTTACACAGGGCCTGGGCTATGGCTACACCTTC
-,TRBV28,12,TRBJ1-1,-,CASSFRGFEAFF,TGTGCCAGCAGTTTTCGGGGGTTTGAAGCTTTCTTT
-,TRBV29-1,13,TRBJ2-5,-,CSVEERDKETQYF,TGCAGCGTTGAAGAGCGGGATAAAGAGACCCAGTACTTC
TRBD2,TRBV30,18,TRBJ2-5,-,CAWSRTWTSGSTEETQYF,TGTGCCTGGAGTCGGACCTGGACTAGCGGGAGTACCGAAGAGACCCAGTACTTC
TRBD2,TRBV4-1,15,TRBJ2-7,-,CASSQGGGPTSEQYF,TGCGCCAGCAGCCAGGGGGGAGGGCCGACGAGCGAGCAGTACTTC
-,TRBV7-6,14,TRBJ1-5,once,CASSLAVDNQPQHF,TGTGCCAGCAGCTTAGCAGTAGACAATCAGCCCCAGCATTTT
TRBD1,TRBV5-4,15,TRBJ2-7,-,CASSLPGQGAWEQYF,TGTGCCAGCAGCTTACCGGGACAGGGGGCGTGGGAGCAGTACTTC
TRBD1,TRBV5-1,16,TRBJ2-5,-,CASSLGGTEAQETQYF,TGCGCCAGCAGCTTGGGGGGGACAGAAGCCCAAGAGACCCAGTACTTC
TRBD2,TRBV30,15,TRBJ2-7,-,CAWSGTSGSRYEQYF,TGTGCCTGGAGTGGGACTAGCGGGAGTCGGTACGAGCAGTACTTC
TRBD2,TRBV18,15,TRBJ2-7,-,CASSGVLAGSYEQYF,TGTGCCAGCTCAGGGGTATTAGCGGGCTCCTACGAGCAGTACTTC
TRBD2,TRBV9,16,TRBJ2-7,-,CASSVESSGRVYEQYF,TGTGCCAGCAGCGTAGAGAGTAGCGGGAGAGTCTACGAGCAGTACTTC
-,TRBV18,14,TRBJ1-5,-,CASSPTGGDQPQHF,TGTGCCAGCTCACCCACCGGGGGGGATCAGCCCCAGCATTTT
-,TRBV6-4,16,TRBJ2-1,-,CASSDTPGVYYNEQFF,TGTGCCAGCAGCGACACCCCAGGGGTATACTACAATGAGCAGTTCTTC
TRBD2,TRBV18,14,TRBJ2-1,-,CASSPQTSGSEQFF,TGTGCCAGCTCACCACAGACTAGCGGGAGTGAGCAGTTCTTC
-,TRBV19,12,TRBJ1-6,-,CATQGGGSPLHF,TGTGCCACGCAAGGGGGGGGAAGCCCCCTCCACTTT
-,TRBV15,13,TRBJ2-7,-,CATTGTNSYEQYF,TGTGCCACCACCGGGACAAACTCCTACGAGCAGTACTTC
-,TRBV7-8,14,TRBJ2-7,-,CASSSVAASYEQYF,TGTGCCAGCAGCTCCGTAGCGGCCTCCTACGAGCAGTACTTC
-,TRBV9,15,TRBJ2-1,-,CASSVRGTPGDEQFF,TGTGCCAGCAGCGTTCGGGGGACCCCCGGGGATGAGCAGTTCTTC
TRBD1,TRBV18,16,TRBJ2-5,-,CASSPRTGGGQETQYF,TGTGCCAGCTCACCAAGGACAGGGGGCGGCCAAGAGACCCAGTACTTC
TRBD1,TRBV6-1,13,TRBJ2-2,-,CASSMTGSGELFF,TGTGCCAGCAGTATGACAGGGTCCGGGGAGCTGTTTTTT
-,TRBV5-1,16,TRBJ2-1,-,CASSLTAATPRNEQFF,TGCGCCAGCAGCCTTACAGCGGCCACCCCCCGCAATGAGCAGTTCTTC
-,TRBV9,15,TRBJ1-5,many,CASSVSPYSNQPQHF,TGTGCCAGCAGCGTAAGCCCTTATAGCAATCAGCCCCAGCATTTT
-,TRBV19,16,TRBJ2-2,-,CASSMRLALGTGELFF,TGTGCCAGTAGTATGCGTCTAGCGTTGGGCACCGGGGAGCTGTTTTTT
-,TRBV15,15,TRBJ2-1,few,CATSSQGEVSNEQFF,TGTGCCACCAGCAGCCAGGGGGAGGTTTCGAATGAGCAGTTCTTC
-,TRBV30,13,TRBJ1-1,few,CAWSGQPNTEAFF,TGTGCCTGGAGTGGACAGCCGAACACTGAAGCTTTCTTT